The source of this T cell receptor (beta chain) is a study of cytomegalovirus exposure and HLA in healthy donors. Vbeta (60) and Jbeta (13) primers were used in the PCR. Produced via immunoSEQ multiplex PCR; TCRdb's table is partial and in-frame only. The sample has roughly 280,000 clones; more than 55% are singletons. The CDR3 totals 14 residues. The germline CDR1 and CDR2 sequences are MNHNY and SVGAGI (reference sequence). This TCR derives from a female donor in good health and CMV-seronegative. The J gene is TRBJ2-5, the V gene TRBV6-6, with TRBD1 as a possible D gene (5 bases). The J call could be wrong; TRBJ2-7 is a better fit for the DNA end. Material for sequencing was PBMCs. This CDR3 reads CASSDDSISYEQYF. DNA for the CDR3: TGTGCCAGCAGCGACGACAGTATCTCCTACGAGCAGTACTTC.